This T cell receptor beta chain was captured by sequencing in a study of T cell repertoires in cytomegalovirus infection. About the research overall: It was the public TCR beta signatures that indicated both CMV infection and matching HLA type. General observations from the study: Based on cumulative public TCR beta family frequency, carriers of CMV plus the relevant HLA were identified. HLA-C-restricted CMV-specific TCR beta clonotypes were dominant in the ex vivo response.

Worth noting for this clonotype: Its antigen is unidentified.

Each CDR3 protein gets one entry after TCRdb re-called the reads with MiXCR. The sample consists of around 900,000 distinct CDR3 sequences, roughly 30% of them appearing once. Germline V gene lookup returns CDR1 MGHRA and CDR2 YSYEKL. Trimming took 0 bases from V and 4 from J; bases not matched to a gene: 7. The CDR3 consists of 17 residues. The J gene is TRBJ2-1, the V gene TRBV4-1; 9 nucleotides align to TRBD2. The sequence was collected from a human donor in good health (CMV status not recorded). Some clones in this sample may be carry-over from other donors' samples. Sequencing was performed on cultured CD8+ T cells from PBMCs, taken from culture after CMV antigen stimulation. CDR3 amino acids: CASSQDHGGGAYNEQFF. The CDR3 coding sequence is TGCGCCAGCAGCCAAGATCACGGCGGGGGGGCTTACAATGAGCAGTTCTTC.